This TCR beta chain was observed in a study of blood T cells in healthy people across ages. Study results and limitations: Both higher diversity and more naive CD4+ cells marked long-lived donors when set against aged donors.

This clonotype was seen only a few times. Antigen: not known. The use of a sample-barcoded 5' primer and a J-beta primer mix characterized a second PCR of about 7 to 12 cycles. TCRdb independently ran MiXCR on the 5' RACE reads; one entry per CDR3 protein. This table has about a million distinct CDR3 sequences, 45% to 60% appearing once. Sequenced: blood. The source of this sequence is a woman aged 55-69 years in good health.

The DNA of the CDR3 is TGTGCCAGCAGTTACAAGTTAGGGGGGCGTCTCAAATACGAGCAGTACTTC. It encodes CASSYKLGGRLKYEQYF. The genes are TRBV6-2 or TRBV6-3 and TRBJ2-4; TRBD1 or TRBD2 may be the D gene (6 bases each). The end of the DNA fits TRBJ2-7 better, so the J call may be wrong. Germline V gene lookup returns CDR1 MNHEY and CDR2 SVGEGT. The length of the CDR3 is 17 residues.